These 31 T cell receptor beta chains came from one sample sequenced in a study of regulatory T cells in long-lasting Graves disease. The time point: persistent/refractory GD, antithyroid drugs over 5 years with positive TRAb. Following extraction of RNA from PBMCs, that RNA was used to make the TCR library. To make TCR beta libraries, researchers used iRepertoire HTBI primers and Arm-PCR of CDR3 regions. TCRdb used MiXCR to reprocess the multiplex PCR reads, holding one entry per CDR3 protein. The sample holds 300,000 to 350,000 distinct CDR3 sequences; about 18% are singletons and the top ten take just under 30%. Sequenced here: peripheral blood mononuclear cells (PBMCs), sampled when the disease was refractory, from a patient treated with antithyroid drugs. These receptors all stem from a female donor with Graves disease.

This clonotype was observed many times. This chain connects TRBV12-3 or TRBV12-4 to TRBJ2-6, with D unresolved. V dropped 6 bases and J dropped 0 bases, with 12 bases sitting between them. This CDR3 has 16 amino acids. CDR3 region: CASSQTFGSGANVLTF. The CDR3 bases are TGTGCCAGCAGCCAGACATTTGGCTCTGGGGCCAACGTCCTGACTTTC.

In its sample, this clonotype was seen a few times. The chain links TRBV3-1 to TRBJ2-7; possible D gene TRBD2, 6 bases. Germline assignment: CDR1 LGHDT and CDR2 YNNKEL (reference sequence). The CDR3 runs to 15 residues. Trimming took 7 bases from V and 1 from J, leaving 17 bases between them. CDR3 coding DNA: TGTGCCAGCACCCCGGCGGGGCTCCCTTCCTACGAGCAGTACTTC. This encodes CASTPAGLPSYEQYF.

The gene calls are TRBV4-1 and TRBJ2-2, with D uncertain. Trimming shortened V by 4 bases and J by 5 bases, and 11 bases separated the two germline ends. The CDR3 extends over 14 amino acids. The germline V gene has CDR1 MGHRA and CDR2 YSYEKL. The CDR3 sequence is CASSPILRTGELFF. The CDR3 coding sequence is TGCGCCAGCAGCCCAATCTTGCGGACCGGGGAGCTGTTTTTT.

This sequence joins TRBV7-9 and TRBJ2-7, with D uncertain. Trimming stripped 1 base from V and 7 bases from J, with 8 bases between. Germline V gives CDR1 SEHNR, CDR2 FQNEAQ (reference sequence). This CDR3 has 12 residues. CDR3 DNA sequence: TGTGCCAGCAGCTTAGGCCCGTGGGAGCAGTACTTC. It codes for CASSLGPWEQYF.

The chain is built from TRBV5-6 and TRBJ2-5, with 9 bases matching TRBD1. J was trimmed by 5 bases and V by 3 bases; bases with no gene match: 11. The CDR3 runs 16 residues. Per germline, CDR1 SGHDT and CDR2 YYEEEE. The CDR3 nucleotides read TGTGCCAGCAGCTCCCAGGACAGGGGAGGATGGGAGACCCAGTACTTC. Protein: CASSSQDRGGWETQYF.

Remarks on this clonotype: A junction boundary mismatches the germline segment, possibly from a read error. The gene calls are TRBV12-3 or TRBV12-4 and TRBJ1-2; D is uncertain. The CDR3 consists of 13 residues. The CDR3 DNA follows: TGTGCCAGCAGCTTAGAACAGAACTATGGCTGCACCTTC. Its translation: CASSLEQNYGCTF.

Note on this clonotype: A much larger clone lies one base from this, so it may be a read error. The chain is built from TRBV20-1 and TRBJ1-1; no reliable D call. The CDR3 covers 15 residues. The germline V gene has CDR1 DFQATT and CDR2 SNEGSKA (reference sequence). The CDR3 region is CSARVWAVMNTEVFF. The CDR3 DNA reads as TGCAGTGCTCGAGTGTGGGCAGTAATGAACACTGAAGTTTTCTTT.

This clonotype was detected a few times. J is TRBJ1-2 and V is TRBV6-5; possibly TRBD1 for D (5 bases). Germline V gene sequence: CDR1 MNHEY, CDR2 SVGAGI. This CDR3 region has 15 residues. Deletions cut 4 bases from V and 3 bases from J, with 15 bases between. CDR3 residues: CASSFHNQGDYGYTF. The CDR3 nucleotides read TGTGCCAGCAGTTTTCATAACCAGGGAGACTATGGCTACACCTTC.

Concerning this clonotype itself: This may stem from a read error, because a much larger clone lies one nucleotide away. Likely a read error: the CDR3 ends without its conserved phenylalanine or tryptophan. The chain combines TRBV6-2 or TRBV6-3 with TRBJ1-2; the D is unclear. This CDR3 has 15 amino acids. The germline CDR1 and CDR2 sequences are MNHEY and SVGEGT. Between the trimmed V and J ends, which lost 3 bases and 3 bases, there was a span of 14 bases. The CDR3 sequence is CASSYDHTVYYGYTS. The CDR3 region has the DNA TGTGCCAGCAGTTATGACCACACGGTCTACTATGGCTACACCTCC.

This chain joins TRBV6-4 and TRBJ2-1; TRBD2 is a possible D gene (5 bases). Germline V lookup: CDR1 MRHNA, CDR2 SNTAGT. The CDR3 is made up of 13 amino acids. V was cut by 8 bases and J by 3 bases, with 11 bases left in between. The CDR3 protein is CASGSPNYNEQFF. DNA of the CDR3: TGTGCCAGCGGGAGTCCGAACTACAATGAGCAGTTCTTC.

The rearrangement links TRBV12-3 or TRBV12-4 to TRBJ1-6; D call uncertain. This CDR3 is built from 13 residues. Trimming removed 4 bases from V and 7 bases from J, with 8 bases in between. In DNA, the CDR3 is TGTGCCAGCAGTTACCTAGGGAATTCACCCCTCCACTTT. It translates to CASSYLGNSPLHF.

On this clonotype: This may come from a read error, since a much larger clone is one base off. DNA for the CDR3: TGTGCCAGCAGCTCCCAGGGTGTGTCCACTGAAGTTTTCTTT. It encodes CASSSQGVSTEVFF. The chain uses TRBV12-3 or TRBV12-4 and TRBJ1-1; D is perhaps TRBD1 (5 bases). This CDR3 is 14 amino acids long.

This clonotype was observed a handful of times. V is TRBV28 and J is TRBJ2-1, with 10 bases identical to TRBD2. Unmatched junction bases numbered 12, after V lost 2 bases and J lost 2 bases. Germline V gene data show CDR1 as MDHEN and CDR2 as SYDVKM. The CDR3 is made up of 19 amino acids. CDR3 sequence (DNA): TGTGCCAGCAGTTTAGGGGGGCTAGCGGGAGTCTTTGCCTACAATGAGCAGTTCTTC. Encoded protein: CASSLGGLAGVFAYNEQFF.

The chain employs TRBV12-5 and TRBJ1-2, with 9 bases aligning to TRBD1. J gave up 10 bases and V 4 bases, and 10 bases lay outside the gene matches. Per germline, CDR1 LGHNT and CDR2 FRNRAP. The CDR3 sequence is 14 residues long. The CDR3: CASGSPDRGEHYTF. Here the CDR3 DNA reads TGTGCTAGTGGTTCGCCCGACAGGGGGGAACACTACACCTTC.

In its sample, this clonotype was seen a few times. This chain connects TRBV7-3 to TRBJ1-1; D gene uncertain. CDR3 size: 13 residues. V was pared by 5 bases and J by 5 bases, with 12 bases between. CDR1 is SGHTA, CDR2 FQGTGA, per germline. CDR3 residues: CASSTTGLTEAFF. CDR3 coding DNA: TGTGCCAGCAGCACTACCGGTTTGACTGAAGCTTTCTTT.

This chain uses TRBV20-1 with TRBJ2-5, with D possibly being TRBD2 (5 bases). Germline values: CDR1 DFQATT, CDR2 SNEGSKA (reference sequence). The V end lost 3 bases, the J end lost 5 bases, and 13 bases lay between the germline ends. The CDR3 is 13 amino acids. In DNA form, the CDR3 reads TGCAGTGCTAGTATGTCGGGAATGGAGACCCAGTACTTC. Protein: CSASMSGMETQYF.

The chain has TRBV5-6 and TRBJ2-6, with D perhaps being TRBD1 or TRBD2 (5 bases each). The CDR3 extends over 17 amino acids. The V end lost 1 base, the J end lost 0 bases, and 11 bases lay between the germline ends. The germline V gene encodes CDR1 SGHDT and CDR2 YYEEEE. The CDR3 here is CASSLTGLRSGANVLTF. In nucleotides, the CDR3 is TGTGCCAGCAGCTTGACAGGACTCCGCTCTGGGGCCAACGTCCTGACTTTC.

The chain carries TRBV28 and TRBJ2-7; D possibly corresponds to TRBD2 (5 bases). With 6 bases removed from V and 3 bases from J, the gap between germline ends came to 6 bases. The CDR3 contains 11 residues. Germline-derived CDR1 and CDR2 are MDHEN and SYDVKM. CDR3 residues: CASSGVYEQYF. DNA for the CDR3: TGTGCCAGCAGCGGGGTCTACGAGCAGTACTTC.

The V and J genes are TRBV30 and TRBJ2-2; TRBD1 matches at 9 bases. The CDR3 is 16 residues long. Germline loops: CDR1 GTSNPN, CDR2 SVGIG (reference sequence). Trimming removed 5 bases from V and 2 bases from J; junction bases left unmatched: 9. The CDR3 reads CAWEPSDRGNTGELFF. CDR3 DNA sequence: TGTGCCTGGGAACCCTCGGACAGGGGAAACACCGGGGAGCTGTTTTTT.

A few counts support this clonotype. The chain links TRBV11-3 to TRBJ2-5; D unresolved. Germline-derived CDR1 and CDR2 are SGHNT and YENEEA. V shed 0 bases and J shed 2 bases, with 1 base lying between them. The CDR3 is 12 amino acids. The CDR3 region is CASSLDQETQYF. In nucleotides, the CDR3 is TGTGCCAGCAGCTTAGATCAAGAGACCCAGTACTTC.

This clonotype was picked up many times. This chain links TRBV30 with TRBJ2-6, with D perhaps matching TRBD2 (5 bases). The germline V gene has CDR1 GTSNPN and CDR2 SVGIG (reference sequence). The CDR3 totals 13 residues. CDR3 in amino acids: CVLGDSGANVLTF. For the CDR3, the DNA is TGTGTCCTGGGAGACTCTGGGGCCAACGTCCTGACTTTC.

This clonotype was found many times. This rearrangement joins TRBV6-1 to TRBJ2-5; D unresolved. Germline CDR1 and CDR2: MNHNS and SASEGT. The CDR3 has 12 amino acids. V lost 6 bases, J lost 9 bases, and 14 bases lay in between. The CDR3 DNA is TGTGCCAGCAGGGGATCCATGGGTGCCCAGTACTTC. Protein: CASRGSMGAQYF.

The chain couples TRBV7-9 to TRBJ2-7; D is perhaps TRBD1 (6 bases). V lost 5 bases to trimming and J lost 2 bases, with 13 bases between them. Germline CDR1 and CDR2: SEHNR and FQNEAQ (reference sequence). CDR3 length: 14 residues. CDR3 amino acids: CASSRDTLPYEQYF. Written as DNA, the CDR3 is TGTGCCAGCAGCCGGGACACCTTACCCTACGAGCAGTACTTC.

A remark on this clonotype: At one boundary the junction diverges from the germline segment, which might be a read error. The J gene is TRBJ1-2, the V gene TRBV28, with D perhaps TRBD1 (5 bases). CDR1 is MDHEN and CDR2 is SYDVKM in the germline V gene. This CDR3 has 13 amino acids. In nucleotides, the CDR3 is TGTGCCGGCAGCCTCAGGGTAGACTATGGCTACACCTTC. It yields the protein CAGSLRVDYGYTF.

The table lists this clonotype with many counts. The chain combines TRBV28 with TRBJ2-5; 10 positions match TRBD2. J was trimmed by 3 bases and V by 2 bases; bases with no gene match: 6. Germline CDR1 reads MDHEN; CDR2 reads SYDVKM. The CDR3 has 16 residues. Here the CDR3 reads CASSLLAGVPEETQYF. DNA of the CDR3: TGTGCCAGCAGTTTACTAGCGGGAGTCCCCGAAGAGACCCAGTACTTC.

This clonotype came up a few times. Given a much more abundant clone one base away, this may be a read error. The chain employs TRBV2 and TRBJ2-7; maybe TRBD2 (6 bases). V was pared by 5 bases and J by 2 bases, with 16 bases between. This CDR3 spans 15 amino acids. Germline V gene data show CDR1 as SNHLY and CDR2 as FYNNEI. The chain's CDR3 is CASSLISGAPYEQYF. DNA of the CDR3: TGTGCCAGCAGTTTAATTAGCGGAGCTCCCTACGAGCAGTACTTC.

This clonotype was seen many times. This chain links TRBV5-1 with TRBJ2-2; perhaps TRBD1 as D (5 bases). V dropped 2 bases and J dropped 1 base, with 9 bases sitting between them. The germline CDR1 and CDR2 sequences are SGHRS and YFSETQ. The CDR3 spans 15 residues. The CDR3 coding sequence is TGCGCCAGCAGCTTCGACAGCCTGAACACCGGGGAGCTGTTTTTT. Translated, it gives CASSFDSLNTGELFF. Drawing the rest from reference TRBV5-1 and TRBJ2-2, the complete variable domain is KAGVTQTPRYLIKTRGQQVTLSCSPISGHRSVSWYQQTPGQGLQFLFEYFSETQRNKGNFPGRFSGRQFSNSRSEMNVSTLELGDSALYLCASSFDSLNTGELFFGEGSRLTVL.

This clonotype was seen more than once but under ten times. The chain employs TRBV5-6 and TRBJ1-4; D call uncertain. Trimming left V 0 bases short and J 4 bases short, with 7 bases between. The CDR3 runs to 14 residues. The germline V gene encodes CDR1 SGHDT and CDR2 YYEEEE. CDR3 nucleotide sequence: TGTGCCAGCAGCTTGGTCCCCCTTAATGAAAAACTGTTTTTT. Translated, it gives CASSLVPLNEKLFF.

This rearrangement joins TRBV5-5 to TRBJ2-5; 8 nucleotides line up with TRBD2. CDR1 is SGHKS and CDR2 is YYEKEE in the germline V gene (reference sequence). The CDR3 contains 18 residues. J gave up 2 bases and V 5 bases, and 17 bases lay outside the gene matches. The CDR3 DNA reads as TGTGCCAGCAGTTCGCTCCCAAGAGCGGGGGCCATTCAAGAGACCCAGTACTTC. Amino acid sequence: CASSSLPRAGAIQETQYF.

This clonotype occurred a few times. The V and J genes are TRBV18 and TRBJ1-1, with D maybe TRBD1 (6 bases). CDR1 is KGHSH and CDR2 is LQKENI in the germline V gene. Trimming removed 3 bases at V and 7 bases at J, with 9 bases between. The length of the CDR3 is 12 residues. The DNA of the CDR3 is TGTGCCAGCTCACCCGGACAGAATGAAGCTTTCTTT. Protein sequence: CASSPGQNEAFF. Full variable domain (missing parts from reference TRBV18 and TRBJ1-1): NAGVMQNPRHLVRRRGQEARLRCSPMKGHSHVYWYRQLPEEGLKFMVYLQKENIIDESGMPKERFSAEFPKEGPSILRIQQVVRGDSAAYFCASSPGQNEAFFGQGTRLTVV.

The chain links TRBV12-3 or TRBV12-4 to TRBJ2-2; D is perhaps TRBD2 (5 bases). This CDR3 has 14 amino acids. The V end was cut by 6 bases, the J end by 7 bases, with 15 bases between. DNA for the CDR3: TGTGCCAGCAGGGCCGACTACCGTGGCGGGGAGCTGTTTTTT. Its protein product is CASRADYRGGELFF.